This T cell receptor (beta chain) comes out of a study of monozygotic twins with inflammatory bowel disease. The germline V gene encodes CDR1 KGHSH and CDR2 LQKENI. CDR3 length: 14 residues. Unsorted whole blood yielded the total RNA, with T cells left unselected. TCRdb reprocessed the 5' RACE reads, with one entry per CDR3 protein and no DNA. In total, the table holds just over 300,000 distinct CDR3 sequences. The chain is built from TRBV18 and TRBJ2-7; the TCRdb call, TRBD1, lacks DNA for checking. Sequences were obtained from blood. This receptor was identified in a human donor with ulcerative colitis or Crohn's disease, or a healthy co-twin of an affected twin (not recorded which). The CDR3 protein is CASSPIDRGREQYF.